The clone carrying this T cell receptor (beta chain) was picked up a small number of times. The antigen is unknown. Per germline, CDR1 SGHNT and CDR2 YYREEE (reference sequence). The ends were cut back, 2 bases at V and 14 bases at J, with 15 bases in the middle. The CDR3 sequence is 12 residues long. The source of the sample is a study of beta chain features in type 1 diabetes. Study findings and constraints: The naive, central memory and Treg TCRB repertoires of patients appeared to be more similar to one another than those of healthy donors. Patients with type 1 diabetes showed fewer VDJ junction insertions and more deletions. Moderate but significant shortening of TCRB CDR3s was recorded in all four CD4+ subsets from Type 1 diabetes patients. Highly expressing activated T cells could be over-counted with a cDNA template.

The whole isolated RNA underwent reverse transcription, so sequencing captured expressed TCRB transcripts. Libraries were prepared by immunoSEQ multiplex PCR; TCRdb keeps only in-frame clonotypes and omits some of them. Seen here are about 340,000 clones, about 13% observed once, and the top ten hold roughly 0.015%. Purities over 95% were achieved in all sorted populations. This clonotype was sampled from a young woman with type 1 diabetes. The rearrangement joins TRBV5-4 to TRBJ2-3; TRBD2 might be the D (6 bases). The sample consisted of naive CD4+ T cells from blood. The CDR3 reads CASSLGTRPGYF. The CDR3 DNA sequence: TGTGCCAGCAGCTTAGGGACTCGTCCTGGGTATTTT.